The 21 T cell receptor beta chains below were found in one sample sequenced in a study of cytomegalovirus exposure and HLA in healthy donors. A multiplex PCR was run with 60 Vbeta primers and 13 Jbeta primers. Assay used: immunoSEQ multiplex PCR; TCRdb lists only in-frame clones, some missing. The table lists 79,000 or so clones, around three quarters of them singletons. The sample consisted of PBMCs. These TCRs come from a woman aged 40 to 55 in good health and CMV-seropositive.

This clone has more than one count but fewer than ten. As DNA, the CDR3 is TGTGCCAGCAGTTTTAATTCTCGGGGTAAGATTGGTGAAGCTTTCTTT. It yields the protein CASSFNSRGKIGEAFF. The rearrangement links TRBV28 to TRBJ1-1; D gene unclear. The CDR3 runs 16 residues. Germline CDR1 reads MDHEN; CDR2 reads SYDVKM. V was pared by 3 bases and J by 7 bases, with 21 bases between.

CDR3 nucleotides: TGTGCCAGCAGCCAAGAACAGGGGTTAGGAAACACCATATATTTT. This translates into CASSQEQGLGNTIYF. V is TRBV4-2 and J is TRBJ1-3; TRBD1 matches 7 bases. Germline V gene sequence: CDR1 LGHNA, CDR2 YNFKEQ. V trimming: 0 bases; J trimming: 4 bases; junction bases outside the gene matches: 3. The CDR3 contains 15 residues.

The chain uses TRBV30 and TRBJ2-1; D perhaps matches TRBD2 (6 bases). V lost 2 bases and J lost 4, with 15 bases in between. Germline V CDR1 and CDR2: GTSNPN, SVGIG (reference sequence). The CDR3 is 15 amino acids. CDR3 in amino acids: CAWSSGTSPYNEQFF. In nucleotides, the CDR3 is TGTGCCTGGAGTAGCGGAACTAGCCCATACAATGAGCAGTTCTTC.

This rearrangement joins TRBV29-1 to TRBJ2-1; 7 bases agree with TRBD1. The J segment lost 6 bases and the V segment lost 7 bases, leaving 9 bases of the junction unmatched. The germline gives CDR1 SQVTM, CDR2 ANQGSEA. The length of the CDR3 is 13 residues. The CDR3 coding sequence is TGCAGCGCCCGCCCTGACAGGGTCAATGAGCAGTTCTTC. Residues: CSARPDRVNEQFF.

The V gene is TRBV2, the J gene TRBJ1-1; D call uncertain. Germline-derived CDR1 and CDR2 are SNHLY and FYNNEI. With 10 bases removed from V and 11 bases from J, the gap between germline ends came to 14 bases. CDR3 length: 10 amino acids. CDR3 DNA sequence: TGTGCCACCTTATTGCGGCGGGCTTTCTTT. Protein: CATLLRRAFF. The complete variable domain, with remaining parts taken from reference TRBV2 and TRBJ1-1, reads EPEVTQTPSHQVTQMGQEVILRCVPISNHLYFYWYRQILGQKVEFLVSFYNNEISEKSEIFDDQFSVERPDGSNFTLKIRSTKLEDSAMYFCATLLRRAFFGQGTRLTVV.

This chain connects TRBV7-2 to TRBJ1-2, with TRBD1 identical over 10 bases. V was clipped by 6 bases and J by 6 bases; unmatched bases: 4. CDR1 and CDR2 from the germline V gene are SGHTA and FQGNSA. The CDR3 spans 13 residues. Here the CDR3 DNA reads TGTGCCAGCAGTAGACAGGGGGCAGATGGCTACACCTTC. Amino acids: CASSRQGADGYTF.

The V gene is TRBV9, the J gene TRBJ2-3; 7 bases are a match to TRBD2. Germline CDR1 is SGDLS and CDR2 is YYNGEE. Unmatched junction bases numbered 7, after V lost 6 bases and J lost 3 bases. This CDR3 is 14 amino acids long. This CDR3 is CASNPSGGTDTQYF. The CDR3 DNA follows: TGTGCCAGCAATCCGTCCGGGGGGACAGATACGCAGTATTTT.

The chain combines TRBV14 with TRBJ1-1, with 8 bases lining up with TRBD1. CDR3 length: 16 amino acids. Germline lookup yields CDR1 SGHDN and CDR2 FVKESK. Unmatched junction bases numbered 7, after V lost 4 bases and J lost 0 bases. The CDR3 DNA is TGTGCCAGCAGCCGTTACGACAGGGGCATGAACACTGAAGCTTTCTTT. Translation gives CASSRYDRGMNTEAFF.

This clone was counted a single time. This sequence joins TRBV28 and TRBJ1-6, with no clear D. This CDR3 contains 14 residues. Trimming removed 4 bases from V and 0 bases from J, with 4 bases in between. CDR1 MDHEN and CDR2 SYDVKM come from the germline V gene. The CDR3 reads CASSYSSYNSPLHF. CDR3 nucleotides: TGTGCCAGCAGTTACAGCTCCTATAATTCACCCCTCCACTTT.

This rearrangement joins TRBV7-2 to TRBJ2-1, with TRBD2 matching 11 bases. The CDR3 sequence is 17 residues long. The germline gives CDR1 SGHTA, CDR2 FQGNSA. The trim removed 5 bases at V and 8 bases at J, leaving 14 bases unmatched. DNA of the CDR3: TGTGCCAGCAGCGCCACTAGCGGGAGAGGGAAAGGAGATGAGCAGTTCTTC. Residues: CASSATSGRGKGDEQFF. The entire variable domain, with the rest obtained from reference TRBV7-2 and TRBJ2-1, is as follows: GAGVSQSPSNKVTEKGKDVELRCDPISGHTALYWYRQSLGQGLEFLIYFQGNSAPDKSGLPSDRFSAERTGGSVSTLTIQRTQQEDSAVYLCASSATSGRGKGDEQFFGPGTRLTVL.

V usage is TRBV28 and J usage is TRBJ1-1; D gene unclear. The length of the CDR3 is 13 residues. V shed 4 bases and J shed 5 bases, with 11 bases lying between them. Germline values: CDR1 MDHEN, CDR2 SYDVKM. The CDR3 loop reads CASSSSPVTEAFF. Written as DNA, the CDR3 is TGTGCCAGCAGTTCATCACCGGTTACTGAAGCTTTCTTT.

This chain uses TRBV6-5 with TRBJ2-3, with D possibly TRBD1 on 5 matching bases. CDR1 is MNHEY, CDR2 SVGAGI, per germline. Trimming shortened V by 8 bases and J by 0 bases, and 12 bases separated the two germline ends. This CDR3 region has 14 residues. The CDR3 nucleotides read TGTGCCAGCCGAAGGACAACTAGCACAGATACGCAGTATTTT. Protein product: CASRRTTSTDTQYF.

DNA for the CDR3: TGTGCCTGGAGTGAACTCGACAGGACCTCCCCCGGGGAGCTGTTTTTT. Protein product: CAWSELDRTSPGELFF. This sequence joins TRBV30 and TRBJ2-2; D perhaps matches TRBD1 (6 bases). V was shortened by 1 base and J by 6 bases, with 18 bases between the two germline ends. There are 16 residues in the CDR3. Germline V lookup: CDR1 GTSNPN, CDR2 SVGIG (reference sequence).

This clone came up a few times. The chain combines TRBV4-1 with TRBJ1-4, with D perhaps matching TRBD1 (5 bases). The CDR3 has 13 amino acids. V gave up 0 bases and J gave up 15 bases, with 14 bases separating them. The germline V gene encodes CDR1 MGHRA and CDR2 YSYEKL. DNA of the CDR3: TGCGCCAGCAGCCAAGATGATTGGGGGGAGGTGTTTTTT. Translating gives CASSQDDWGEVFF.

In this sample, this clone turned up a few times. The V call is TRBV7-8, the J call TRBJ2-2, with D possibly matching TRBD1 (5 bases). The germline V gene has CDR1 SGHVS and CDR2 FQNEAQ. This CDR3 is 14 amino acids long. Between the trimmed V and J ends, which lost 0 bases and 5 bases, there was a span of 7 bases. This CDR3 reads CASSLADSTGELFF. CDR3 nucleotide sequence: TGTGCCAGCAGCTTAGCCGACAGTACCGGGGAGCTGTTTTTT.

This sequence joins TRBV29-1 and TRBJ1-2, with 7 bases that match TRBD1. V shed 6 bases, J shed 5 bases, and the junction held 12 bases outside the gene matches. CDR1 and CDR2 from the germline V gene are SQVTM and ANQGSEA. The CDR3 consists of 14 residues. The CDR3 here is CSVAQNRGEYGYTF. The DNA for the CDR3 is TGCAGCGTGGCCCAGAACAGGGGTGAATATGGCTACACCTTC.

The CDR3 DNA sequence: TGCGCCAGCAGCCCGCCTGCGGGGAGCTCCTACAATGAGCAGTTCTTC. This encodes CASSPPAGSSYNEQFF. The chain combines TRBV5-1 with TRBJ2-1; weak D call: TRBD2 (6 bases). Trimming left V 4 bases short and J 0 bases short, with 14 bases between. The germline V gene encodes CDR1 SGHRS and CDR2 YFSETQ. This CDR3 is 16 amino acids long. Using reference TRBV5-1 and TRBJ2-1 for the parts outside the CDR3, the full variable domain is KAGVTQTPRYLIKTRGQQVTLSCSPISGHRSVSWYQQTPGQGLQFLFEYFSETQRNKGNFPGRFSGRQFSNSRSEMNVSTLELGDSALYLCASSPPAGSSYNEQFFGPGTRLTVL.

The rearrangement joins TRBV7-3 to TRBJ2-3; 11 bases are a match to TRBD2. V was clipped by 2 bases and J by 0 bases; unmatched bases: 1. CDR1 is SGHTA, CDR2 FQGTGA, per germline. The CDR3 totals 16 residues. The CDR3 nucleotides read TGTGCCAGCAGCTTAGGGACTAGCGGAAGCACAGATACGCAGTATTTT. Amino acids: CASSLGTSGSTDTQYF.

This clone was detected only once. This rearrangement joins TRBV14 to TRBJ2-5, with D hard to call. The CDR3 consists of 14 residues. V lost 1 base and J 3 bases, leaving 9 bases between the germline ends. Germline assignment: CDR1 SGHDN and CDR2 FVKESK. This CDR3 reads CASSQVSNEETQYF. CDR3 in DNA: TGTGCCAGCAGCCAAGTGTCAAATGAAGAGACCCAGTACTTC.

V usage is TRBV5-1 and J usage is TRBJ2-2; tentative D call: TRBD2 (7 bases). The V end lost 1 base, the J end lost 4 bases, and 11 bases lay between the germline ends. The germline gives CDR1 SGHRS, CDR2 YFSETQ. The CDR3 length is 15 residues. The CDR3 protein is CASSLFAGATGELFF. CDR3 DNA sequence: TGCGCCAGCAGCTTGTTTGCGGGGGCCACCGGGGAGCTGTTTTTT. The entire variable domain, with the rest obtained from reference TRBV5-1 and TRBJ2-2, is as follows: KAGVTQTPRYLIKTRGQQVTLSCSPISGHRSVSWYQQTPGQGLQFLFEYFSETQRNKGNFPGRFSGRQFSNSRSEMNVSTLELGDSALYLCASSLFAGATGELFFGEGSRLTVL.

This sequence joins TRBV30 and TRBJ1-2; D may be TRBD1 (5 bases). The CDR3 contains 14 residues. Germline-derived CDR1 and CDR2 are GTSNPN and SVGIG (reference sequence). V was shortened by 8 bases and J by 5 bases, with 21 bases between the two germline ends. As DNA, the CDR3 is TGTGCCGGCCTGGCGCAGGGAAGGTATTATGGCTACACCTTC. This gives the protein CAGLAQGRYYGYTF.